These 2 T cell receptor beta chains were all obtained from the same sample, sequenced in a study of T cell changes during pregnancy in multiple sclerosis. Profiled with immunoSEQ multiplex PCR; TCRdb holds only in-frame clones, not every one. The repertoire includes tens of thousands of clones, about 90% of them detected once, and about 0.6% sits in the top ten. The sequencing used CD4+ T cells from peripheral blood mononuclear cells, collected after pregnancy. These receptors came from a female donor with multiple sclerosis, enrolled in a pregnancy study.

This clone was detected once. The chain joins TRBV7-6 to TRBJ2-2; TRBD2 matches at 12 bases. Germline V lookup: CDR1 SGHVS, CDR2 FNYEAQ. Trimming cost V 5 bases and J 4 bases; bases outside gene matches: 5. This CDR3 spans 16 amino acids. The CDR3 nucleotides are TGTGCCAGCAGCAAGCTAGCGGGAGGGCCCACCGGGGAGCTGTTTTTT. It encodes CASSKLAGGPTGELFF.

This chain uses TRBV27 with TRBJ1-5; 7 bases line up with TRBD1. The CDR3 is made up of 15 amino acids. The germline V gene has CDR1 MNHEY and CDR2 SMNVEV (reference sequence). Trimming removed 7 bases from V and 6 bases from J; junction bases left unmatched: 12. The CDR3 nucleotides read TGTGCCAGCAAGCGACAGGGTGTTTTGGTTCAGCCCCAGCATTTT. Translation gives CASKRQGVLVQPQHF.